This T cell receptor (beta chain) was recorded in a study of blood T cells in healthy people across ages. The CDR3 sequence is 17 residues long. Germline V gives CDR1 SEHNR, CDR2 FQNEAQ (reference sequence). Deletions cut 2 bases from V and 0 bases from J, with 14 bases between. Comments on this clonotype: The target antigen is unknown.

Study-wide results and limits: Higher diversity, along with more naive CD4+ cells, distinguished long-lived donors from aged donors.

Then a second PCR, running roughly 7 to 11 cycles, was carried out with a sample-barcoded 5' primer and a J-beta primer mix. Every cDNA was tagged by a template-switch adaptor with 12 random nucleotides. TCRdb re-analysed the 5' RACE reads in MiXCR, keeping a single row per CDR3 protein. The sample has roughly 930,000 distinct CDR3 sequences, around 49% seen once. The clonotype was recovered from a man aged 30 to 39 in good health. The V call is TRBV7-9, the J call TRBJ2-4; no clear D. Sequencing used blood. The CDR3 loop reads CASSLPRTDRAKNIQYF. As DNA, the CDR3 is TGTGCCAGCAGCTTACCGCGCACAGACCGAGCCAAAAACATTCAGTACTTC.